These 10 T cell receptor beta chains came from one sample sequenced in a study of blood T cell repertoires in COVID-19. The repertoire was sequenced with immunoSEQ multiplex PCR; TCRdb's copy has only in-frame clones and lacks some. This table holds a few hundred thousand clones, under 90% found once. The sequencing sample was made of PBMCs or T cells enriched from blood (not recorded which). All receptors derive from a man under 40 with acute COVID-19.

This chain uses TRBV6-6 with TRBJ2-7; TRBD2 might be the D (6 bases). CDR3 length equals 14 residues. The germline V and J ends were trimmed by 5 bases and 2 bases, with 13 bases remaining between them. CDR1 is MNHNY and CDR2 is SVGAGI in the germline V gene (reference sequence). The CDR3 reads CASSGGTIPYEQYV. The CDR3 coding sequence is TGTGCCAGCAGTGGCGGGACCATACCCTACGAGCAGTACGTC.

The chain has TRBV30 and TRBJ1-1, with 7 bases lining up with TRBD1. J lost 8 bases, V lost 7 bases, and 10 bases had no gene match. Germline CDR1 is GTSNPN and CDR2 is SVGIG (reference sequence). The CDR3 is 12 amino acids. The CDR3 DNA reads TGTGCCTCAGTACAGGGGATAAGGGAAGCTTTCTTT. Translation: CASVQGIREAFF.

The V and J genes are TRBV24-1 and TRBJ1-1; the D gene is possibly TRBD1 (5 bases). The CDR3 runs 14 residues. Germline V gene data show CDR1 as KGHDR and CDR2 as SFDVKD. V was shortened by 11 bases and J by 3 bases, with 18 bases between the two germline ends. CDR3 loop: CASEAGEGDTEAFF. CDR3 nucleotides: TGTGCCAGCGAAGCTGGGGAAGGGGACACTGAAGCTTTCTTT.

The rearrangement joins TRBV30 to TRBJ1-2; D is ambiguous. V lost 0 bases and J 4 bases, leaving 12 bases between the germline ends. The germline CDR1 and CDR2 sequences are GTSNPN and SVGIG (reference sequence). The CDR3 spans 14 residues. Here the CDR3 DNA reads TGTGCCTGGAGTGTACGTGCGGCCCTCTATGGCTACACCTTC. The encoded protein is CAWSVRAALYGYTF.

V and J are TRBV13 and TRBJ1-2; D gene uncertain. The CDR3 has 13 amino acids. Germline loops: CDR1 PRHDT, CDR2 FYEKMQ (reference sequence). V was cut by 2 bases and J by 4 bases, with 8 bases left in between. The CDR3 sequence: CASSLRGIYGYTF. In DNA form, the CDR3 reads TGTGCCAGCAGCTTACGAGGGATCTATGGCTACACCTTC.

The chain couples TRBV24-1 to TRBJ1-2; 7 bases are shared with TRBD1. The CDR3 is 15 amino acids. Germline CDR1 is KGHDR and CDR2 is SFDVKD. V gave up 4 bases and J gave up 4 bases; unmatched junction bases: 8. CDR3 amino acids: CATSETGQKSYGYTF. The CDR3 DNA reads as TGTGCCACCAGTGAAACGGGACAGAAGTCCTATGGCTACACCTTC.

The gene calls are TRBV27 and TRBJ1-2; 7 bases are shared with TRBD1. This CDR3 has 15 residues. V lost 6 bases and J lost 7; bases outside the gene matches: 14. Germline-derived CDR1 and CDR2 are MNHEY and SMNVEV (reference sequence). Here the CDR3 reads CASSSIETGLAGYTF. For the CDR3, the DNA is TGTGCCAGCAGCTCCATCGAGACAGGGTTGGCTGGCTACACCTTC.

This clone was found once. The V call is TRBV18, the J call TRBJ1-1; D remains ambiguous. V was trimmed by 6 bases and J by 0 bases, leaving 11 bases between them. This CDR3 spans 14 amino acids. Germline CDR1 KGHSH, CDR2 LQKENI. CDR3 bases: TGTGCCAGCTCGCCGGTAGAGATGAACACTGAAGCTTTCTTT. It is translated as CASSPVEMNTEAFF.

The genes are TRBV19 and TRBJ1-2; 8 bases align to TRBD1. The CDR3 is 15 residues long. V was clipped by 0 bases and J by 5 bases; unmatched bases: 5. Per the germline V gene, CDR1 is LNHDA and CDR2 is SQIVND (reference sequence). Here the CDR3 DNA reads TGTGCCAGTAGTATAGATCCAGGGGGCAGTTATGGCTACACCTTC. Its protein product is CASSIDPGGSYGYTF.

The chain uses TRBV4-1 and TRBJ2-1, with TRBD2 matching over 11 bases. Germline V lookup: CDR1 MGHRA, CDR2 YSYEKL. The CDR3 has 15 residues. V lost 3 bases, J lost 3 bases, and 1 base stayed unmatched. CDR3 coding DNA: TGCGCCAGCAGCCAGCTAGCGGGAGGCTACAATGAGCAGTTCTTC. Translating it yields CASSQLAGGYNEQFF.